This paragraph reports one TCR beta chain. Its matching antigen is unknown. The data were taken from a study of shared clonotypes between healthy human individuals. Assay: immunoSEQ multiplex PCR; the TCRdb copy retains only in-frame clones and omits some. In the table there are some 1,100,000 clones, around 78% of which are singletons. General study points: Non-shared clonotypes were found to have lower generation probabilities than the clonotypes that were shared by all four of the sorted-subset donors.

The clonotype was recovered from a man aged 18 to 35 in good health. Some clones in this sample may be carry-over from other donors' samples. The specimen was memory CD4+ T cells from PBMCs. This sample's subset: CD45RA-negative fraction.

The chain's CDR3 is CASNSWAGELFF. The CDR3 coding sequence is TGTGCCAGCAACTCCTGGGCCGGGGAGCTGTTTTTT. The gene calls are TRBV6-1 and TRBJ2-2, with D uncertain. Between the trimmed V and J ends, which lost 7 bases and 6 bases, there was a span of 9 bases. The length of the CDR3 is 12 residues. Germline V gene data show CDR1 as MNHNS and CDR2 as SASEGT.